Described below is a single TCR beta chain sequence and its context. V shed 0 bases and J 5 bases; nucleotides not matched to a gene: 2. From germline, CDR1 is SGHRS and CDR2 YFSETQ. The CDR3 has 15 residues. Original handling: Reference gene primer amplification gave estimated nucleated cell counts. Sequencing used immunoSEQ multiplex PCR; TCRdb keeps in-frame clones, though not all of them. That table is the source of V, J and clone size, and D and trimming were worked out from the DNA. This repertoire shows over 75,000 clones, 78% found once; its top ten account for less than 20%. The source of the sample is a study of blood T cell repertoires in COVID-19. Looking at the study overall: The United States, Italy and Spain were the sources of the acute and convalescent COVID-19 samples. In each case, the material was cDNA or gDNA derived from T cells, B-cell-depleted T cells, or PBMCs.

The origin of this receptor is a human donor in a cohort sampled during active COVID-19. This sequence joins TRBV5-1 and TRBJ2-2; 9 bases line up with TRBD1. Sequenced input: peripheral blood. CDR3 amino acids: CASSLGDRDTGELFF. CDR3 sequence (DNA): TGCGCCAGCAGCTTGGGGGACAGGGATACCGGGGAGCTGTTTTTT.